This T cell receptor beta chain was sequenced during a study of blood T cell repertoires in COVID-19. About the study: Samples came from the United States, Italy and Spain, spanning acute and convalescent COVID-19. From T cells, B-cell-depleted T cells, or PBMCs came the material, which was cDNA or gDNA.

Germline V gene sequence: CDR1 SGHRS, CDR2 YFSETQ. The CDR3 has 12 amino acids. Trimming left V 5 bases short and J 4 bases short, with 6 bases between. Patients in Seattle were enrolled during active infection, then followed longitudinally. In the original analysis: Estimation of nucleated cell counts was performed using reference gene primer amplification. Measured with immunoSEQ multiplex PCR; TCRdb has only the in-frame clones, and not every one. The V and J calls and clone size are taken from that table; D and trimming were inferred from the DNA. The sample lists 250,000 to 300,000 clones; about 89% were seen once.

Sequenced: peripheral blood. The receptor comes from a woman aged 30 to 39 with COVID-19, enrolled during active disease. The rearrangement links TRBV5-1 to TRBJ1-4; D call uncertain. In nucleotides, the CDR3 is TGCGCCAGCAGACGGGATAATGAAAAACTGTTTTTT. Amino acids: CASRRDNEKLFF. Together with reference TRBV5-1 and TRBJ1-4, the CDR3 gives the full variable domain: KAGVTQTPRYLIKTRGQQVTLSCSPISGHRSVSWYQQTPGQGLQFLFEYFSETQRNKGNFPGRFSGRQFSNSRSEMNVSTLELGDSALYLCASRRDNEKLFFGSGTQLSVL.